Following are 6 T cell receptor beta chains from one sample sequenced in a study of monozygotic twins with inflammatory bowel disease. From the 5' RACE reads, TCRdb lists one entry per CDR3 protein and no DNA. This sample's clone table lists approximately 400,000 distinct CDR3 sequences. The sample consisted of blood. These receptors all stem from a human donor with ulcerative colitis or Crohn's disease, or a healthy co-twin of an affected twin (not recorded which).

The genes are TRBV7-2 and TRBJ2-3; as DNA is missing, the TRBD2 call by TCRdb cannot be tested. CDR1 and CDR2 from the germline V gene are SGHTA and FQGNSA. CDR3 length equals 15 residues. The CDR3 sequence: CASSRGGHPGDTQYF. The variable domain in full, completed from reference TRBV7-2 and TRBJ2-3, reads GAGVSQSPSNKVTEKGKDVELRCDPISGHTALYWYRQSLGQGLEFLIYFQGNSAPDKSGLPSDRFSAERTGGSVSTLTIQRTQQEDSAVYLCASSRGGHPGDTQYFGPGTRLTVL.

The chain has TRBV5-1 and TRBJ2-3; TCRdb's D call, TRBD1, is unchecked because there is no DNA. The CDR3 runs to 16 residues. CDR1 is SGHRS and CDR2 is YFSETQ in the germline V gene. The CDR3 loop reads CASSTSGGFSTDTQYF.

The chain links TRBV15 to TRBJ2-1; TCRdb picks TRBD1, but there is no DNA to check that call. Germline V CDR1 and CDR2: LNHNV, YYDKDF (reference sequence). CDR3 size: 16 residues. The CDR3 here is CATSGSDRGLVNEQFF.

The rearrangement joins TRBV7-9 to TRBJ1-1. The CDR3 is made up of 13 amino acids. The germline V gene has CDR1 SEHNR and CDR2 FQNEAQ (reference sequence). The CDR3 region is CASSVQENTEAFF.

The genes are TRBV20-1 and TRBJ2-5; absent DNA, TCRdb's TRBD1 call cannot be checked. Looked up from germline, CDR1 is DFQATT and CDR2 is SNEGSKA (reference sequence). The CDR3 is 14 amino acids. The chain's CDR3 is CSAIGGTGGETQYF.

This chain uses TRBV7-9 with TRBJ2-1. The CDR3 is made up of 14 amino acids. Germline assignment: CDR1 SEHNR and CDR2 FQNEAQ (reference sequence). This chain's CDR3 is CASGEQGSYNEQFF.